This T cell receptor beta chain emerged from a study of patients and donors after allogeneic stem cell transplantation (dated by TCRdb to 2018 to 2021). Library preparation used RT-PCR. The sequencer listed for this sample is NextSeq 550. TCRdb redid the processing of the public reads, applying fastp at Q25 and MiXCR, and retained in-frame beta chains. Each record represents a unique CDR3 protein, reported with the most common genes and DNA among its rows. This sample is represented by 25,000 to 35,000 distinct CDR3 sequences; nearly 7% of them were singletons. Approximately 35% of the sample comes from the top ten. Many counts were recorded for this clonotype. No cognate antigen has been identified for it. Base qualities are missing; no much larger clone stands one base away. There are 13 amino acids in the CDR3, from cysteine to phenylalanine inclusive. The sequence is cut down to CDR3 DNA, 39 bases in frame from base 1. At the junction V is shortened by 6 bases and J by 4 bases; bases outside the gene matches: 3.

The sequence derives from a human donor who was either an allogeneic HSCT recipient or a stem cell or donor lymphocyte infusion donor (not recorded which). It is not recorded whose cells these are; they may come from a transplant donor. The sequencing input was blood, either unsorted or a sorted T cell fraction (not recorded which). The chain joins TRBV12-3 or TRBV12-4 to TRBJ1-2, and 9 bases in between align with TRBD1. The CDR3 reads as follows: CASSPGQGYGYTF. The nucleotides are TGTGCCAGCAGCCCGGGACAGGGCTATGGCTACACCTTC.